The TCR beta chain described here comes from a study of spatial heterogeneity in lung cancer. Study as a whole: A module score for T cells, taken from matched bulk RNA-seq, correlated strongly with TCR transcript counts in tumor regions.

Indicated time point: sample taken at primary tumor resection. The donors were 72 patients with non-small cell lung cancer that was early-stage and untreated. MiXCR, applied by TCRdb to the 5' RACE reads, yields one record per CDR3 protein. Among 5,200 or so distinct CDR3 sequences, around 6.7% were seen once, and the ten largest hold about 41%. Study findings and constraints: The study found that expanded intratumoral alpha and beta TCR counts tracked tumor mutation counts.

The CDR3 has 13 amino acids. The V end was cut by 2 bases, the J end by 0 bases, with 6 bases between. Per germline, CDR1 DFQATT and CDR2 SNEGSKA (reference sequence). This clonotype was seen many times. Its antigen remains unknown. This chain uses TRBV20-1 with TRBJ2-3; D remains unclear. This clonotype was obtained from a male donor with early-stage non-small cell lung cancer. Sequencing was performed on lung tumor tissue, taken at surgery. The CDR3 bases are TGCAGTGCTAGACTGGCCAGCACAGATACGCAGTATTTT. This translates into CSARLASTDTQYF.